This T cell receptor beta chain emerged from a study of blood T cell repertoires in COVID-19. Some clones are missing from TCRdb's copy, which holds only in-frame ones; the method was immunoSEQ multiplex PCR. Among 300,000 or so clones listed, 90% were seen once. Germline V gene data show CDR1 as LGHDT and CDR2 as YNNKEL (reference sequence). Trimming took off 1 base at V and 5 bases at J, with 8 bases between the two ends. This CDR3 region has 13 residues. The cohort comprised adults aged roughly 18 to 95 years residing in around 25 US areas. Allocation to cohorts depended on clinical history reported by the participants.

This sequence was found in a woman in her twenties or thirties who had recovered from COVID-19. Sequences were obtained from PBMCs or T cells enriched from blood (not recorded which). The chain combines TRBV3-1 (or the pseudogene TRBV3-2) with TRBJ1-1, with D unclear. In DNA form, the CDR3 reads TGTGCCAGCAGCCAAGCGGGAGGTACTGAAGCTTTCTTT. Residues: CASSQAGGTEAFF.